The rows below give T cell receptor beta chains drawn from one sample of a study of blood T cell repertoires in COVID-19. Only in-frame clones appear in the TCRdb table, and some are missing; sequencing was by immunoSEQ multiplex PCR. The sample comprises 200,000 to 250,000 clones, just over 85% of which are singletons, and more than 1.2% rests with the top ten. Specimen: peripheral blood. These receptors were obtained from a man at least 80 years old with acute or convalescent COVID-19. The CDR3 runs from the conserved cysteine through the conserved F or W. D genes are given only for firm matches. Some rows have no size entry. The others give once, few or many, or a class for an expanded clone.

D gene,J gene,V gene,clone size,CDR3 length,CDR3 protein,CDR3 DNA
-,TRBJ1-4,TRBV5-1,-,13,CASSLMTREKLFF,TGCGCCAGCAGCTTAATGACACGAGAAAAACTGTTTTTT
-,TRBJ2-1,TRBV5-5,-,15,CASSSDTQARLEQFF,TGTGCCAGCAGCTCGGATACTCAAGCGCGGCTTGAGCAGTTCTTC
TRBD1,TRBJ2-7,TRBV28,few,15,CATFGQGASSYEQYF,TGTGCCACCTTCGGACAGGGGGCGAGTTCCTACGAGCAGTACTTC
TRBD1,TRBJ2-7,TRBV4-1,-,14,CASSQRDRGTEQYF,TGCGCCAGCAGCCAAAGGGACAGGGGTACCGAGCAGTACTTC
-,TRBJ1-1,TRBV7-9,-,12,CASSLVNSEAFF,TGTGCCAGCAGCTTAGTTAATTCTGAAGCTTTCTTT
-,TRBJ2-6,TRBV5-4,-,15,CASIGQLSGANVLTF,TGTGCCAGCATCGGACAGCTATCTGGGGCCAACGTCCTGACTTTC
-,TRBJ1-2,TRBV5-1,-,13,CASSLEQGYGYTF,TGCGCCAGCAGCTTGGAGCAGGGCTATGGCTACACCTTC
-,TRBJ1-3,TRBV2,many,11,CASSREGAIYF,TGTGCCAGCAGTAGAGAGGGAGCCATATATTTT
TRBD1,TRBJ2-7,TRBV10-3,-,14,CAISPGQVGYEQYF,TGTGCCATCAGCCCGGGACAGGTGGGGTACGAGCAGTACTTC
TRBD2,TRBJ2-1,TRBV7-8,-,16,CASSLAVAGALNEQFF,TGTGCCAGCAGCTTAGCTGTTGCGGGAGCGCTGAATGAGCAGTTCTTC
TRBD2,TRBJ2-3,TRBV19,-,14,CASSSSGTTYTQYF,TGTGCCAGTAGTTCTAGCGGGACTACTTATACGCAGTATTTT
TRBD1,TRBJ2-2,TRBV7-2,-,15,CASSPLAGGTGELFF,TGTGCCAGCAGCCCCTTGGCAGGGGGTACCGGGGAGCTGTTTTTT
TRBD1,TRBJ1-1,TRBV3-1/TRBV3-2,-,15,CASSSLPGQGVRAFF,TGTGCCAGCAGCTCGCTCCCGGGACAGGGGGTTCGAGCTTTCTTT
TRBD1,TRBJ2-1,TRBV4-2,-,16,CASSPLPGGSYNEQFF,TGTGCCAGCAGCCCTCTGCCAGGGGGCTCCTACAATGAGCAGTTCTTC
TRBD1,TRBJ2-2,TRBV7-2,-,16,CASRSSGTGGEGELFF,TGTGCCAGCAGATCTTCCGGGACAGGGGGCGAGGGGGAGCTGTTTTTT
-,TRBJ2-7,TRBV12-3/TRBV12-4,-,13,CASSLARSYEQYF,TGTGCCAGCAGTTTAGCGCGAAGCTACGAGCAGTACTTC
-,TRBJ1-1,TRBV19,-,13,CASSPRGNTEAFF,TGTGCCAGTAGCCCTAGGGGGAACACTGAAGCTTTCTTT
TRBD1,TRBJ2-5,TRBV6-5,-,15,CASSYSRTGQETQYF,TGTGCCAGCAGTTACTCGAGGACAGGTCAAGAGACCCAGTACTTC
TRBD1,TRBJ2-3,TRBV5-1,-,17,CASSLEMDRGLTDTQYF,TGCGCCAGCAGCTTGGAAATGGACAGGGGACTGACAGATACGCAGTATTTT
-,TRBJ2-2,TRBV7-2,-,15,CASSLALIGTGELFF,TGTGCCAGCAGCTTAGCACTCATCGGTACCGGGGAGCTGTTTTTT
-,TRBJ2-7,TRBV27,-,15,CASRYGGGNRYEQYF,TGTGCCAGCAGGTATGGTGGCGGGAATCGATACGAGCAGTACTTC
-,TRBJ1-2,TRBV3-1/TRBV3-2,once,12,CASTRSGYGYTF,TGTGCCAGCACCAGGTCTGGGTATGGCTACACCTTC
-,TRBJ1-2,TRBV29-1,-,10,CSVNRVGYTF,TGCAGCGTTAATCGGGTCGGCTACACCTTC
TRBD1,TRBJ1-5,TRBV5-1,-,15,CASSLAGTENQPQHF,TGCGCCAGCAGCTTGGCGGGGACAGAGAATCAGCCCCAGCATTTT
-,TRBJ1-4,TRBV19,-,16,CASSISGDTTNEKLFF,TGTGCCAGTAGTATTTCTGGGGACACAACTAATGAAAAACTGTTTTTT
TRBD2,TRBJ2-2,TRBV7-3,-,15,CASSSGLAWTGELFF,TGTGCCAGCAGCTCGGGACTAGCGTGGACCGGGGAGCTGTTTTTT
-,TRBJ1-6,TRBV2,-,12,CASNIYNSPLHF,TGTGCCAGCAACATTTATAATTCACCCCTCCACTTT
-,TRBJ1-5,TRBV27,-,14,CASSSLRGGRPQHF,TGTGCCAGCAGTTCTCTAAGGGGGGGTAGGCCCCAGCATTTT
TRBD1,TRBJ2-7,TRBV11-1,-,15,CASSFDRGYTYEQYF,TGTGCCAGCAGCTTTGACAGGGGGTATACCTACGAGCAGTACTTC
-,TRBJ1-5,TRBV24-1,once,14,CATQDKNSNQPQHF,TGTGCCACTCAGGACAAAAATAGCAATCAGCCCCAGCATTTT
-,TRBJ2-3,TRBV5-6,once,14,CASSLVQSPDTQYF,TGTGCCAGCAGCTTGGTCCAAAGCCCAGATACGCAGTATTTT
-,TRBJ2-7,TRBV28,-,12,CASSPRSYEQYF,TGTGCCAGCAGCCCCCGCTCCTACGAGCAGTACTTC
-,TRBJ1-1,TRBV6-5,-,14,CASLGWGENTEAFF,TGTGCCAGCCTCGGTTGGGGAGAGAACACTGAAGCTTTCTTT
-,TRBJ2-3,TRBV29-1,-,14,CSVANKNPTDTQYF,TGCAGCGTGGCCAACAAAAACCCCACAGATACGCAGTATTTT
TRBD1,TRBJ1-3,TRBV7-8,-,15,CASSSADRGGNTIYF,TGTGCCAGCAGCTCCGCGGACAGGGGTGGAAACACCATATATTTT
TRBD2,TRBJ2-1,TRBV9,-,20,CASSPRRTSGRLGAFNEQFF,TGTGCCAGCAGCCCTCGTAGGACTAGCGGGAGGTTAGGGGCGTTCAATGAGCAGTTCTTC
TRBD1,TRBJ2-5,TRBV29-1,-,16,CSAKGDRGRKGETQYF,TGCAGCGCCAAGGGGGACAGGGGGCGCAAAGGGGAGACCCAGTACTTC
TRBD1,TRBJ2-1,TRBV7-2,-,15,CASSTSGQGVNEQFF,TGTGCCAGCAGCACTTCGGGACAGGGAGTCAATGAGCAGTTCTTC
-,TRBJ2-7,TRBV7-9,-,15,CASSLAMAGHNEQYF,TGTGCCAGCAGCTTAGCGATGGCAGGCCACAACGAGCAGTACTTC
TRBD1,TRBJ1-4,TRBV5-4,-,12,CASTTGDEKLFF,TGTGCCAGCACCACAGGGGATGAAAAACTGTTTTTT
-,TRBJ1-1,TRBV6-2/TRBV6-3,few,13,CASSYPGHTEAFF,TGTGCCAGCAGTTACCCAGGGCACACTGAAGCTTTCTTT
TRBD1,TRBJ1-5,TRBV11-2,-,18,CASSRSLGGQSSNQPQHF,TGTGCCAGCAGCAGGTCGCTGGGGGGACAGAGTTCCAATCAGCCCCAGCATTTT
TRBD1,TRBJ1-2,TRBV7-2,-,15,CASSLGTGVAYGYTF,TGTGCCAGCAGCTTAGGGACAGGGGTGGCGTATGGCTACACCTTC
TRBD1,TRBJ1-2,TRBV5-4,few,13,CASSVDRGDGYTF,TGTGCCAGCAGCGTGGACAGGGGCGATGGCTACACCTTC
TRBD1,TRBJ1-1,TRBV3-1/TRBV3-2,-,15,CASSQADRGLVEAFF,TGTGCCAGCAGCCAGGCTGACAGGGGGCTGGTTGAAGCTTTCTTT
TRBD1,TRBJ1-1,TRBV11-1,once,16,CASSLALGQGADATFF,TGTGCCAGCAGCTTAGCGTTAGGACAGGGGGCAGACGCGACTTTCTTT
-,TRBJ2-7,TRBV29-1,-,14,CSVRGGPQGYEQYF,TGCAGCGTGCGAGGGGGACCCCAGGGTTACGAGCAGTACTTC
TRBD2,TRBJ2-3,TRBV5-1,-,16,CASSQGLAGVKDTQYF,TGCGCCAGCAGCCAGGGACTAGCGGGAGTGAAAGATACGCAGTATTTT
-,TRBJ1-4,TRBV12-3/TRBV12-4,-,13,CASAVTTNEKLFF,TGTGCCAGCGCGGTGACAACTAATGAAAAACTGTTTTTT
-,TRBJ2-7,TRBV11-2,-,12,CASSLDVAEQYF,TGTGCCAGCAGCTTAGATGTAGCCGAGCAGTACTTC